The following is a T cell receptor beta chain sequence with its context. The antigen is unknown. The entry originates in a study of blood T cells in healthy people across ages. Regarding the study as a whole: Unsorted PBMC material precluded a definitive naive versus antigen-experienced comparison. Older age coincided with a roughly linear decline in TCR beta diversity per million T cells.

Germline loops: CDR1 SQVTM, CDR2 ANQGSEA. This CDR3 is 16 amino acids long. A second about 7 to 12 cycle PCR used barcoded and J-beta primers. Through a template-switch adaptor with 12 random nucleotides, each cDNA molecule received a tag. Any given sample supplied a minimum of 2.5 million CDR3-containing paired-end reads. A single record per CDR3 protein comes from TCRdb applying MiXCR to the 5' RACE reads. The table lists 910,000 or so distinct CDR3 sequences, roughly 47% of them singletons. The chain employs TRBV29-1 and TRBJ2-1; possible D gene TRBD1, 5 bases. The assigned J gene may be wrong: the sequence end matches TRBJ2-7 better. This receptor was identified in a woman in her sixties in good health. Material: blood. The CDR3 is CSVEGHLLSSYNEQYF. The CDR3 DNA is TGCAGCGTTGAGGGGCACTTGTTAAGCTCCTACAATGAGCAGTACTTC.